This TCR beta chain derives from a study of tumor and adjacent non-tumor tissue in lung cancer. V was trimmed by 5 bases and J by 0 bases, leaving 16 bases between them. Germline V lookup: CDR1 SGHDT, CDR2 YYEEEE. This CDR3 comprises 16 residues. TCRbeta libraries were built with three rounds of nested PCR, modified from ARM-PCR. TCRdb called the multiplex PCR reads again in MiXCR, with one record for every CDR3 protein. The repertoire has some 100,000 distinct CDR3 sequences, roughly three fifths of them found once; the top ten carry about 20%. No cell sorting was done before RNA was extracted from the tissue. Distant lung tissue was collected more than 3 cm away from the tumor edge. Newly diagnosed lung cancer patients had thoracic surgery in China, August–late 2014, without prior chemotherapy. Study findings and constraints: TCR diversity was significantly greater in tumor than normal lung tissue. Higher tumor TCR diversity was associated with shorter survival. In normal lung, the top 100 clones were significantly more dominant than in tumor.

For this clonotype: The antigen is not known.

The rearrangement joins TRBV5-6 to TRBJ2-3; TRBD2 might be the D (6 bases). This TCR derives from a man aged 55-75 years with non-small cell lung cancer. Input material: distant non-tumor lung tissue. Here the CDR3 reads CASRSGSLPSTDTQYF. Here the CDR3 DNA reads TGTGCCAGCAGGTCCGGGAGCTTACCTAGCACAGATACGCAGTATTTT.